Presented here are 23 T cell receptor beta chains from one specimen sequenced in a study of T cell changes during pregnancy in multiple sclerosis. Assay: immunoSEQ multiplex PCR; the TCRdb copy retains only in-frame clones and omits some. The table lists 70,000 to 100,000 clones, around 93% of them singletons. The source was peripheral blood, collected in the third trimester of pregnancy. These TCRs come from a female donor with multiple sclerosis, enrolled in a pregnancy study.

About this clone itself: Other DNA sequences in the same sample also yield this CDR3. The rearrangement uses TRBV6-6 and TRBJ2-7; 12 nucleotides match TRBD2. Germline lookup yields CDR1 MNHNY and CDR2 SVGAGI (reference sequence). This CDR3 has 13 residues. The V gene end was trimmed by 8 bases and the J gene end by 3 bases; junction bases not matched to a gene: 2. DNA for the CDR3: TGTGCCAGCCGACTAGCGGGAGACTACGAGCAGTACTTC. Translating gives CASRLAGDYEQYF.

The CDR3 DNA follows: TGTGCCAGCAGCTTTAGTTGGCCTACAGGGGGCCTGAACACCGGGGAGCTGTTTTTT. Amino acids: CASSFSWPTGGLNTGELFF. V and J are TRBV7-2 and TRBJ2-2; TRBD1 matches at 9 bases. J lost 1 base, V lost 3 bases, and 12 bases had no gene match. The germline V gene encodes CDR1 SGHTA and CDR2 FQGNSA. There are 19 residues in the CDR3.

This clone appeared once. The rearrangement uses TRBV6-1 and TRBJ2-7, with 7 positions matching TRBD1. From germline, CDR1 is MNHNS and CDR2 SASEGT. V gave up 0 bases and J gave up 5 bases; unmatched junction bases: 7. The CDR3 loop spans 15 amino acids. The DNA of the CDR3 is TGTGCCAGCAGTGAAGCCCCTCTGACAGGGAACGAGCAGTACTTC. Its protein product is CASSEAPLTGNEQYF.

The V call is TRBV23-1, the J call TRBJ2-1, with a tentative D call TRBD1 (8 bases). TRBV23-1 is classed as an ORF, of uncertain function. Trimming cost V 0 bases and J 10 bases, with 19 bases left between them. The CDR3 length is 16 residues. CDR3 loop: CASSQSERQGRDEQFF. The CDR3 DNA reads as TGCGCCAGCAGTCAATCCGAGAGACAGGGGAGGGACGAGCAGTTCTTC.

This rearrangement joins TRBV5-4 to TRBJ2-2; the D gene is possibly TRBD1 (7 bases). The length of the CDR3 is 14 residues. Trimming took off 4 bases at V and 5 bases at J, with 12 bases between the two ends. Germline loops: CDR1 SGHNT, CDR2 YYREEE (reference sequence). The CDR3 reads CASSPGGPTGELFF. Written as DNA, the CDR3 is TGTGCCAGCAGCCCAGGGGGGCCTACCGGGGAGCTGTTTTTT.

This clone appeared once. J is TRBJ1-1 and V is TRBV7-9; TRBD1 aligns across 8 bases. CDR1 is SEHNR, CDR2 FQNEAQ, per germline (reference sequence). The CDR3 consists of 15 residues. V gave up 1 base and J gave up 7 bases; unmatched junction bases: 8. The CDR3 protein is CASSLGGTGTFEAFF. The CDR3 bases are TGTGCCAGCAGCTTAGGGGGGACAGGTACCTTTGAAGCTTTCTTT.

CDR3 region: CASSHPGLGTDEQFF. CDR3 in DNA: TGCGCCAGCAGCCATCCGGGACTAGGAACTGATGAGCAGTTCTTC. This chain joins TRBV4-1 and TRBJ2-1; TRBD2 matches at 8 bases. The CDR3 runs 15 residues. V was pared by 3 bases and J by 8 bases, with 9 bases of the junction left unmatched. The germline V gene has CDR1 MGHRA and CDR2 YSYEKL.

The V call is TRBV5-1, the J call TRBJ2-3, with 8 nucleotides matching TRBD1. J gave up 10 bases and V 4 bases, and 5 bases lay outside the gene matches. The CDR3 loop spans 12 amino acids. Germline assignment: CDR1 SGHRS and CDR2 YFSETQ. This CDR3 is CASSPGQGAQYF. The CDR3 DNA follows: TGCGCCAGCAGCCCAGGACAGGGCGCGCAGTATTTT.

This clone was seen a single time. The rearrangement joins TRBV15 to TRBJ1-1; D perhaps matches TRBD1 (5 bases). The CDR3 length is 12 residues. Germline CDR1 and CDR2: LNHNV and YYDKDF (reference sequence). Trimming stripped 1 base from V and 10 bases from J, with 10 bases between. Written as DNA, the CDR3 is TGTGCCACCAGCAGAGCTGCCGGGGGAGCTTTCTTT. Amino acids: CATSRAAGGAFF.

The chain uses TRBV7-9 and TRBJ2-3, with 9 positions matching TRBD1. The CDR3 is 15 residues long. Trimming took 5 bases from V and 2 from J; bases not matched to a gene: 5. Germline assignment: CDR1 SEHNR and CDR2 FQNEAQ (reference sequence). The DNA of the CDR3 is TGTGCCAGCAGCCTGACAGGGGGGAACACAGATACGCAGTATTTT. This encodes CASSLTGGNTDTQYF.

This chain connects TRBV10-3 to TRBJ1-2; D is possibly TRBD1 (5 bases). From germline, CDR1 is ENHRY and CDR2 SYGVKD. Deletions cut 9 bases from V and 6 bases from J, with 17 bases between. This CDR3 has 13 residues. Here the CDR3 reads CAITEGVPDGYTF. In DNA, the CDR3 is TGTGCCATTACTGAAGGGGTACCCGATGGCTACACCTTC.

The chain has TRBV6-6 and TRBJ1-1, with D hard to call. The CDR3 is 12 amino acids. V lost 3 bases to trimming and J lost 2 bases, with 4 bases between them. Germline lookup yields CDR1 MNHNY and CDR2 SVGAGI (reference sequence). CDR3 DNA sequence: TGTGCCAGCAGTTATCTAAACACTGAAGCTTTCTTT. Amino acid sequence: CASSYLNTEAFF.

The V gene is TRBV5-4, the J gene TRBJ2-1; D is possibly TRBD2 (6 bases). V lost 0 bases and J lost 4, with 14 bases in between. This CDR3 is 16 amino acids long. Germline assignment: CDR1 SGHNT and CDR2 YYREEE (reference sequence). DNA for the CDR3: TGTGCCAGCAGCTTGGGTGGGACTCAGACATACAATGAGCAGTTCTTC. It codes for CASSLGGTQTYNEQFF.

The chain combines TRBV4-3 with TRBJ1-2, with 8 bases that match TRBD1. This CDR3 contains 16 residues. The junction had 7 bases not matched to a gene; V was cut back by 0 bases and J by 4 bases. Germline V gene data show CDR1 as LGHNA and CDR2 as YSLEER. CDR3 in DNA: TGCGCCAGCAGCCAAGAAATGGACAGGGAGGGCTATGGCTACACCTTC. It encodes CASSQEMDREGYGYTF.

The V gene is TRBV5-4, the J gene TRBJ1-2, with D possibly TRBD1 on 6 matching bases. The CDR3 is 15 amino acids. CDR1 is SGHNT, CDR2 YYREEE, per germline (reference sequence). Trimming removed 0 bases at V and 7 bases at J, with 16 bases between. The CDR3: CASSLGVTGLGGYTF. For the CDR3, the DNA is TGTGCCAGCAGCTTGGGAGTAACAGGGCTGGGTGGCTACACCTTC.

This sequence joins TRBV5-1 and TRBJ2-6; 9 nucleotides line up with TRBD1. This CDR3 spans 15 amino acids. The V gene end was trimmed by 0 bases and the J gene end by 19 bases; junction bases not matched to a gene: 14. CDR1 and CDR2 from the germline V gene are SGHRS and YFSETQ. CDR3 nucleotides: TGCGCCAGCAGCTTGGGACAGGGGGACGTTCCCCCCTTTACTTTC. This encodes CASSLGQGDVPPFTF.

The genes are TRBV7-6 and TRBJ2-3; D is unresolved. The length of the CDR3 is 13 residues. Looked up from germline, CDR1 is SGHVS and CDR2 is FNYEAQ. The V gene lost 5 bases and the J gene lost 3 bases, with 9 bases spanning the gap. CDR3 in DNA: TGTGCCAGCAGCCGGAGTAGGACAGATACGCAGTATTTT. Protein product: CASSRSRTDTQYF.

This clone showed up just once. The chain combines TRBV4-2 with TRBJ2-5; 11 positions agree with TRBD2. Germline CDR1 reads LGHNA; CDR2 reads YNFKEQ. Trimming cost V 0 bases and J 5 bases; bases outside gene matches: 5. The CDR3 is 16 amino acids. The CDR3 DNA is TGTGCCAGCAGCCAAGACACTAGCGGGAGTTATGAGACCCAGTACTTC. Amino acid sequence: CASSQDTSGSYETQYF.

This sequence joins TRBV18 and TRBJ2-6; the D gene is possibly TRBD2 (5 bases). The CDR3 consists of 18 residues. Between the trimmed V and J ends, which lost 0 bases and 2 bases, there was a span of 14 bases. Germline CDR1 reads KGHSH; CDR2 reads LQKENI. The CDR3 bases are TGTGCCAGCTCACCACCGCTGGGAGTGGGTACTGGGGCCAACGTCCTGACTTTC. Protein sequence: CASSPPLGVGTGANVLTF.

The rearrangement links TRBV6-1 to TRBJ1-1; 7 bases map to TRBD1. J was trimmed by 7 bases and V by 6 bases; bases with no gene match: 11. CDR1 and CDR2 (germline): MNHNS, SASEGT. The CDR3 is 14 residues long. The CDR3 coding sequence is TGTGCCAGCAGGGACCTGGGGACAGCGTTTGAAGCTTTCTTT. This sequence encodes CASRDLGTAFEAFF.

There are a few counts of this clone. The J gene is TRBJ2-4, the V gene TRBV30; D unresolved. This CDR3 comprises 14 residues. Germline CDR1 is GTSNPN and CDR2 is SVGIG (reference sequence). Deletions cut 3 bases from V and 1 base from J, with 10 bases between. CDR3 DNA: TGTGCCTGGAGCCCCTTGTCGGCCAAAAACATTCAGTACTTC. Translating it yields CAWSPLSAKNIQYF.

The CDR3 DNA sequence: TGTGCCAGTAGCCCGCTACCGGGACAAGTTAATGAAAAACTGTTTTTT. Residues: CASSPLPGQVNEKLFF. The chain combines TRBV19 with TRBJ1-4, with a weak D call TRBD1 (6 bases). Trimming pared 6 bases from V and 4 bases from J, leaving 18 bases between. The germline V gene encodes CDR1 LNHDA and CDR2 SQIVND (reference sequence). This CDR3 has 16 amino acids.

The CDR3 DNA reads TGTGCCAGCAGTCCTTCTAGTACGGGCGAGCAGTACTTC. This codes for CASSPSSTGEQYF. The rearrangement links TRBV25-1 to TRBJ2-7; D is unresolved. The germline V gene encodes CDR1 MGHDK and CDR2 SYGVNS. Trimming removed 5 bases from V and 6 bases from J, with 14 bases in between. CDR3 size: 13 residues.